This passage covers 3 T cell receptor beta chains from one sample sequenced in a study of T-cell reconstitution after alpha-beta-depleted transplantation in children. Using unique molecular identifiers, the investigators prepared the TCRbeta library. Via MiXCR, TCRdb re-called the PCR reads, giving one row per CDR3 protein. The table includes 700,000 or so distinct CDR3 sequences, 10% to 15% detected once. This material consisted of PBMCs, taken before TCRalphabeta/CD19-depleted stem cell transplant. The receptors originated from a girl aged 2-10 years with congenital amegakaryocytic thrombocytopenia, due to receive a stem cell transplant.

The chain couples TRBV5-6 to TRBJ2-2, with a possible D match to TRBD2 (6 bases). The CDR3 length is 16 residues. Trimming left V 0 bases short and J 6 bases short, with 15 bases between. Germline values: CDR1 SGHDT, CDR2 YYEEEE. The CDR3 protein is CASSLGGVWRAGELFF. The CDR3, as DNA: TGTGCCAGCAGCTTGGGCGGGGTCTGGAGGGCCGGGGAGCTGTTTTTT. The full variable domain, rest sourced from reference TRBV5-6 and TRBJ2-2, is DAGVTQSPTHLIKTRGQQVTLRCSPKSGHDTVSWYQQALGQGPQFIFQYYEEEERQRGNFPDRFSGHQFPNYSSELNVNALLLGDSALYLCASSLGGVWRAGELFFGEGSRLTVL.

This clonotype was observed at least ten times. V usage is TRBV6-1 and J usage is TRBJ1-1, with TRBD1 as a possible D gene (5 bases). V was trimmed by 4 bases and J by 3 bases, leaving 12 bases between them. The CDR3 sequence is 14 residues long. CDR1 is MNHNS and CDR2 is SASEGT in the germline V gene. For the CDR3, the DNA is TGTGCCAGCAGTGGCGGGGGTTGGGACACTGAAGCTTTCTTT. Translated, it gives CASSGGGWDTEAFF.

This clonotype occurred a few times. J is TRBJ1-1 and V is TRBV5-1; TRBD1 might be the D (5 bases). CDR3 length: 17 residues. Germline-derived CDR1 and CDR2 are SGHRS and YFSETQ. The V gene lost 0 bases and the J gene lost 1 base, with 16 bases spanning the gap. CDR3 sequence (DNA): TGCGCCAGCAGCTTGGAAGGGGTCTCAACGTGGAACACTGAAGCTTTCTTT. This codes for CASSLEGVSTWNTEAFF.